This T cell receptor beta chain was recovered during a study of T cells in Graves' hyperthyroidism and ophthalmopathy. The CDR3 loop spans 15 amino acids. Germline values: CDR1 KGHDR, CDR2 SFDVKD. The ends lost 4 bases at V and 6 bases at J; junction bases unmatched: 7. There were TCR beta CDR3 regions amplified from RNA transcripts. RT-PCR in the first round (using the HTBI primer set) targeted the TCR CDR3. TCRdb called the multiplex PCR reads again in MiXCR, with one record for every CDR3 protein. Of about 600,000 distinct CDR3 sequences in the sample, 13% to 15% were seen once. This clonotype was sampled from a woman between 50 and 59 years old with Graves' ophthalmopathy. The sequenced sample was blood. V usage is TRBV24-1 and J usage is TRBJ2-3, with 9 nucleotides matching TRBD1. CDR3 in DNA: TGTGCCACCAGTGACACCAGACAGGGGGAGGATACGCAGTATTTT. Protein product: CATSDTRQGEDTQYF.